This TCR beta chain is drawn from a study of blood T cell repertoires in COVID-19. Study as a whole: There were acute and convalescent COVID-19 samples, and they came from the United States, Italy and Spain.

Germline trimming cut 2 bases from V and 4 bases from J; bases unmatched to any gene: 5. CDR3 length: 16 residues. The germline CDR1 and CDR2 sequences are MGHDK and SYGVNS. Original data processing: Nucleated cell counts were estimated from reference gene primer amplification. Sequencing was performed with immunoSEQ multiplex PCR; in TCRdb, only in-frame clones are kept and a portion is missing. D and trimming were read from the DNA, whereas the V and J calls and clone size are those reported in that table. The sample lists 300,000 or so clones; 86% were seen once. Sequencing was carried out using peripheral blood. The receptor comes from a woman in her forties or fifties with acute or convalescent COVID-19. The chain couples TRBV25-1 to TRBJ1-2; 12 nucleotides agree with TRBD1. CDR3 region: CASSEIGTGGAYGYTF. DNA for the CDR3: TGTGCCAGCAGTGAAATTGGGACAGGGGGCGCCTATGGCTACACCTTC.